This entry concerns a single TCR beta chain. Germline is not matched at one junction end, which may reflect a read error. The data stem from a study of tumor-infiltrating lymphocytes in primary liver carcinoma. A constant-region primer primed TCR beta cDNA synthesis from roughly 520 ng of total RNA. Amplification in three nested multiplex PCR rounds with slightly modified ARM-PCR gave rise to TCR beta libraries. Investigators reported that the first two PCR rounds, at roughly 10 cycles each, used TRBV1-TRBV30 forward primers with a C-beta reverse primer. TCRdb ran MiXCR on the multiplex PCR reads and lists one entry per CDR3 protein. The sample lists fewer than 85,000 distinct CDR3 sequences, 69% occurring once. The CDR3 has 15 residues. The V gene's germline CDR1 is SGHAT and CDR2 FQNNGV. Co-extracting RNA and DNA was done with roughly 17-31 mg of unsorted bulk tissue as input.

The source of this sequence is a man aged 35 to 55 with primary liver carcinoma and hepatitis B virus infection. Sequenced: tumor-adjacent normal liver tissue. The chain combines TRBV11-2 with TRBJ2-2; 10 bases fit TRBD2. The CDR3 here is CASSLVLAGAGERFF. Written as DNA, the CDR3 is TGTGCCAGCAGCTTAGTTCTAGCGGGGGCCGGGGAGCGGTTTTTT.